The 2 T cell receptor beta chains in this list originate from one sample, sequenced in a study of T cells in Graves' hyperthyroidism and ophthalmopathy. RNA transcripts gave rise to amplified TCR beta CDR3 regions. When the TCR CDR3 underwent first-round RT-PCR, the HTBI primer set was used. TCRdb ran MiXCR on the multiplex PCR reads and lists one entry per CDR3 protein. The sample lists hundreds of thousands of distinct CDR3 sequences; roughly a third were seen once. Sequenced material: blood. These receptors were collected from a woman aged 35 to 49 with Graves' hyperthyroidism.

This clonotype was found a few times. The chain couples TRBV7-2 to TRBJ2-7; 8 nucleotides line up with TRBD2. V shed 5 bases, J shed 9 bases, and the junction held 15 bases outside the gene matches. From germline, CDR1 is SGHTA and CDR2 FQGNSA. CDR3 size: 15 residues. The CDR3 reads CASSNQAGAPFVQYF. Here the CDR3 DNA reads TGTGCCAGCAGCAATCAAGCGGGGGCCCCCTTCGTGCAGTACTTC.

For this clonotype: The CDR3 end shows no conserved phenylalanine or tryptophan, and so a read error is likely. The limits of the CDR3 on the DNA are not certain, so only TCRdb's listed CDR3 is given. The J gene is TRBJ1-2, the V gene TRBV13. CDR1 is PRHDT and CDR2 is FYEKMQ in the germline V gene (reference sequence). Inclusive of both ends, the CDR3 amounts to 13 amino acids. CDR3 protein: CASSLGTNYGYPT.